This T cell receptor beta chain was captured in a study of T cell responses to AZD1222 COVID-19 vaccine. The CDR3 covers 15 residues. V was clipped by 5 bases and J by 7 bases; unmatched bases: 7. The V gene's germline CDR1 is SGHVS and CDR2 FQNEAQ. Some clones are missing from TCRdb's copy, which holds only in-frame ones; the method was immunoSEQ multiplex PCR. The sample has 45,000 or so clones, 90% seen once. This clone was counted between two and nine times. The sequences come from peripheral blood, collected 28 days after the second AZD1222 dose. The chain uses TRBV7-8 and TRBJ1-4; 10 bases fit TRBD1. The clonotype comes from an adult who received the AZD1222 COVID-19 vaccine. This CDR3 reads CASSPRGQGSEKLFF. The CDR3 bases are TGTGCCAGCAGCCCCAGGGGACAGGGGTCTGAAAAACTGTTTTTT.